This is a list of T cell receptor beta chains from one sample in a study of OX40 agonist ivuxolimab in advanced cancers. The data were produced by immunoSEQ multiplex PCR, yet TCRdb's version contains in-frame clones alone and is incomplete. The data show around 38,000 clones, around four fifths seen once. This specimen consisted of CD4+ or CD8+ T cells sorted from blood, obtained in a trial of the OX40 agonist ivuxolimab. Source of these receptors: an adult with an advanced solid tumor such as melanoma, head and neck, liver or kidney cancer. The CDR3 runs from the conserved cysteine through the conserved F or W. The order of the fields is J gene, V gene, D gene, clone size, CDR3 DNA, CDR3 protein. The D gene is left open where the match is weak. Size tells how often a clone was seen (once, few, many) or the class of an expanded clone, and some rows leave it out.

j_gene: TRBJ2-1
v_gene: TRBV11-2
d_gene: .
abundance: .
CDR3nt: TGTGCCAGCAGCTTAAGGCGGGATGGGAATGAGCAGTTCTTC
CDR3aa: CASSLRRDGNEQFF

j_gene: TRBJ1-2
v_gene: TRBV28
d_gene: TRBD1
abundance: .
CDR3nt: TGTGCCAGCAGTTCTCAGGGGGAGGGAAGATCTGGCTACACCTTC
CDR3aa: CASSSQGEGRSGYTF

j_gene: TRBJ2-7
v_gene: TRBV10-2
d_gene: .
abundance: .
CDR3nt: TGCGCCAGCAGTTCCCCGGGACTGGGCGAGCAGTACTTC
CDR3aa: CASSSPGLGEQYF

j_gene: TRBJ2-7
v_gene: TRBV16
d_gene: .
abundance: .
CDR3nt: TGTGCCAGCAGCCAATCAGGCATGGAGCAGTACTTC
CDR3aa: CASSQSGMEQYF

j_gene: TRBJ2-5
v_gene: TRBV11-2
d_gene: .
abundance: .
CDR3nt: TGTGCCAGCAGCTTAGAGGCAGGGGGGGAGACCCAGTACTTC
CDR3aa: CASSLEAGGETQYF

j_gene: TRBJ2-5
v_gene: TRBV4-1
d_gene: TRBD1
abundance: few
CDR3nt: TGCGCCAGCAGTCGAGGGCCGACAGGGGACGGGGAGACCCAGTACTTC
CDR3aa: CASSRGPTGDGETQYF

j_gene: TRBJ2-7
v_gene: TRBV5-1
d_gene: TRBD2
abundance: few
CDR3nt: TGCGCCAGCAGCTTGGGTGCTAGCGGATCTTCCTACGAGCAGTACTTC
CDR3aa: CASSLGASGSSYEQYF

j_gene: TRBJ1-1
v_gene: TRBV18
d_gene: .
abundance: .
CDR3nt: TGTGCCAGCTCACCAGGTTGGGTTAGAGGGAACACTGAAGCTTTCTTT
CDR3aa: CASSPGWVRGNTEAFF

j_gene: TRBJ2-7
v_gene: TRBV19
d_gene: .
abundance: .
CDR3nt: TGTGCCAGTAGTATTCCCCACCCTCCCTACGAGCAGTACTTC
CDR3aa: CASSIPHPPYEQYF

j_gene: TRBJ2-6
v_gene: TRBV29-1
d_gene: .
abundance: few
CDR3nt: TGCAGCGTACCCGGGGCTGGGGCCAACGTCCTGACTTTC
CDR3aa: CSVPGAGANVLTF

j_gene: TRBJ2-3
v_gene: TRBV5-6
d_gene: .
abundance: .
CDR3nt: TGTGCCAGCAGCCTAAGGGGGAAGGGGACAGATACGCAGTATTTT
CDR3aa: CASSLRGKGTDTQYF

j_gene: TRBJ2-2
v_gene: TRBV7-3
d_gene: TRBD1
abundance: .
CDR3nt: TGTGCCAGCAGCTTAAGACAGGGTCACACCGGGGAGCTGTTTTTT
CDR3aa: CASSLRQGHTGELFF

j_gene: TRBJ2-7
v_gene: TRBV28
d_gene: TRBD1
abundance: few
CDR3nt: TGTGCCAGCCGGGACAGGAACTACGAGCAGTACTTC
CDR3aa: CASRDRNYEQYF

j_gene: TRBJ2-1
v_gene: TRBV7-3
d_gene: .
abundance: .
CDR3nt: TGTGCCAGTTCCTTGGGGGCTCAGACCTACAATGAGCAGTTCTTC
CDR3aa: CASSLGAQTYNEQFF

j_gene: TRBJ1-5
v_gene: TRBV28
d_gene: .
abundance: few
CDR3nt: TGTGCCAGCAGTTCCGGTGGCGGGGGACAGCCCCAGCATTTT
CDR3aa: CASSSGGGGQPQHF

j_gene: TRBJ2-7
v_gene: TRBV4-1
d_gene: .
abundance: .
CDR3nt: TGCGCCAGCAGCCAAGATGGGGGGCAGCTCGAGCAGTACTTC
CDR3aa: CASSQDGGQLEQYF

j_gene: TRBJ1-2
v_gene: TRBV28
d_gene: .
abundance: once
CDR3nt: TGTGCCAGCACCACCCACCCAGTTAAATACTATGGCTACACCTTC
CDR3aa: CASTTHPVKYYGYTF

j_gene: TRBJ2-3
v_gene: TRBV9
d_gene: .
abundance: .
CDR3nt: TGTGCCAGCAGCGCCTCCGGGGTGCTAGATACGCAGTATTTT
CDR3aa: CASSASGVLDTQYF

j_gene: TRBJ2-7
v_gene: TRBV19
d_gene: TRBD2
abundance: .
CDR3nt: TGTGCCAGTAGTATCTTTCCTGATGGGAGGGACGAGCAGTACTTC
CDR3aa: CASSIFPDGRDEQYF

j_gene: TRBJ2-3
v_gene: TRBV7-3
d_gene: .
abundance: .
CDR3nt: TGTGCCAGCAGCCTCACCGGGGGCACAGATACGCAGTATTTT
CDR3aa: CASSLTGGTDTQYF

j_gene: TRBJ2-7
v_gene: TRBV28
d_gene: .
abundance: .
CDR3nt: TGTGCCAGCGGGGGGGGGACAGAGTCCTACGAGCAGTACTTC
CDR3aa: CASGGGTESYEQYF

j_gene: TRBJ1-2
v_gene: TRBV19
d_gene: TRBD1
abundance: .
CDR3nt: TGTGCCAGTACGGACAGGGCGTATGGCTACACCTTC
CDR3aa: CASTDRAYGYTF

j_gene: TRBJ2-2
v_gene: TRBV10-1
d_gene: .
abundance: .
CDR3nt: TGCGCCAGCAGTGAGTCGCGGGGACAGAGAAGGACCGGGGAGCTGTTTTTT
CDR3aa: CASSESRGQRRTGELFF

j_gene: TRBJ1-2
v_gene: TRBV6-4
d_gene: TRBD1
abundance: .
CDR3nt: TGTGCCAGCAGTCCTTACCTCCCCGGGACAGGGGGCGGATTAAAGGGCTACACCTTC
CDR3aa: CASSPYLPGTGGGLKGYTF

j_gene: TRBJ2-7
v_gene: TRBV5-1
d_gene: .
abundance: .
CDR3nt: TGCGCCAGCAGCTTGGTGGAGGGGTACGAGCAGTACTTC
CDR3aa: CASSLVEGYEQYF

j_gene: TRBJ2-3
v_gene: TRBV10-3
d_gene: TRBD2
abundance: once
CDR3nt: TGTGCCATCAGTGTTAGCGGGGGGGTGACAGATACGCAGTATTTT
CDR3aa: CAISVSGGVTDTQYF

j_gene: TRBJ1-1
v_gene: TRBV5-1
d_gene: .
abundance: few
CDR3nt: TGCGCCAGCAGCTTCCCAGGGGAGAACACTGAAGCTTTCTTT
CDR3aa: CASSFPGENTEAFF

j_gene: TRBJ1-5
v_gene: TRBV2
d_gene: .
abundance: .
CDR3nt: TGTGCCAGCAGCGGCAGGGGTTCGAGCAATCAGCCCCAGCATTTT
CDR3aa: CASSGRGSSNQPQHF

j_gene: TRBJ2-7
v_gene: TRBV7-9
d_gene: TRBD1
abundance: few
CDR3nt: TGTGCCAGCAGCTTAGTCGACAGGGGGGCCTACGAGCAGTACTTC
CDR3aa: CASSLVDRGAYEQYF

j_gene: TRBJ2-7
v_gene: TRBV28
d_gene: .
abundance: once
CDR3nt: TGTGCCAGCAGTTTACAGGGCCCCCCCTACGAGCAGTACTTC
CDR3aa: CASSLQGPPYEQYF

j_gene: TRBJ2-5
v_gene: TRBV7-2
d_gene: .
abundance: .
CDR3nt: TGTGCCAGCAGCCACCGAGGTCAAGAGACCCAGTACTTC
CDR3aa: CASSHRGQETQYF

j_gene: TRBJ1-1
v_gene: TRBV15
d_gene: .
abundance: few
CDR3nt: TGTGCCACCAGCAGGGGCGACAGAAACACTGAAGCTTTCTTT
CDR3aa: CATSRGDRNTEAFF

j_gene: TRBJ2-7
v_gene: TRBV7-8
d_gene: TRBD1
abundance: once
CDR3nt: TGTGCCAGCGGGACAGGGGTCTACGAGCAGTACTTC
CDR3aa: CASGTGVYEQYF

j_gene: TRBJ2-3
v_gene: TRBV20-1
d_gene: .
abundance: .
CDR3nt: TGCAGTGCTAGTACAGACCGTACGCAGTATTTT
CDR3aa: CSASTDRTQYF

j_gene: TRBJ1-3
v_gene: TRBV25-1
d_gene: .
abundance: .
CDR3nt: TGTGCCAGCAGTGAATTCACGAGTTACGGAAACACCATATATTTT
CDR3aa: CASSEFTSYGNTIYF

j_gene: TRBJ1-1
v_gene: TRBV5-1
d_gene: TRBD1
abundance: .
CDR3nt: TGCGCCAGCCGCAGACAGGGGGCGGTTACTGAAGCTTTCTTT
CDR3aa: CASRRQGAVTEAFF

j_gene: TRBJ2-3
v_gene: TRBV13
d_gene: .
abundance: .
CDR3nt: TGTGCCAGCAGCTCCTCGATGCCCTTTAGCGGTGCTAGCACAGATACGCAGTATTTT
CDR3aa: CASSSSMPFSGASTDTQYF

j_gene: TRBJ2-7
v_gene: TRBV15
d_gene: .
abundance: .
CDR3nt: TGTGCCACCAGCAGCAACAGGCGGGGCGAGCAGTACTTC
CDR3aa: CATSSNRRGEQYF

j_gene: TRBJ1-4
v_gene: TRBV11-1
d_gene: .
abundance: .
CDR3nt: TGTGCCAGCAGCCCCCGGGGGCAAGGAGAAAAACTGTTTTTT
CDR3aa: CASSPRGQGEKLFF

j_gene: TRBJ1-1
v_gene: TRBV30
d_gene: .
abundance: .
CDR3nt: TGTGCCTGGACGGGTCTCGAGTGGGGGGCGGATTATCGACATTCGCCGGAAGCTTTCTTT
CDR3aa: CAWTGLEWGADYRHSPEAFF

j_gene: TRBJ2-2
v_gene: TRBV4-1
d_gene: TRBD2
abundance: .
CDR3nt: TGCGCCAGCAGCCAAGAGGGACTAGCGGTGCGGGCCACCGGGGAGCTGTTTTTT
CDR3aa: CASSQEGLAVRATGELFF